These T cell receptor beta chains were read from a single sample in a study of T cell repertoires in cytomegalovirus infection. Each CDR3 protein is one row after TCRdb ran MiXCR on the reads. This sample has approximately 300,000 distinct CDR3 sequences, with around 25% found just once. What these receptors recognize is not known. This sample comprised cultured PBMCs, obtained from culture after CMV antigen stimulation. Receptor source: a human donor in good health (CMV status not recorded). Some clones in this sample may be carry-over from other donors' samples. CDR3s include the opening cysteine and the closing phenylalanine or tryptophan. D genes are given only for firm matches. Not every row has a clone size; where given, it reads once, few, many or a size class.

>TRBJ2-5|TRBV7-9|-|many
TGTGCCAGCAGACTCGGACTAAAAGAGACCCAGTACTTC
CASRLGLKETQYF
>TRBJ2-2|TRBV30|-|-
TGTGCCTGGACCCCCGACAGGTTTCCCGGGGAGCTGTTTTTT
CAWTPDRFPGELFF
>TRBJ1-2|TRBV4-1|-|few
TGCGCCAGCAGCCAAGTGGTGATAACCTATGGCTACACCTTC
CASSQVVITYGYTF
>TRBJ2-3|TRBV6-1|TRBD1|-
TGTGCCAGCACTAATGACAGGGGACCAGATACGCAGTATTTT
CASTNDRGPDTQYF
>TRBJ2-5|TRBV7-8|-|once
TGTGCCAGCAGCCTGCTCATCGCGGGAACCCAGTACTTC
CASSLLIAGTQYF
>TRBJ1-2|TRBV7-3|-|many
TGTGCCAGCAGCCCCGGGGGCAGGGTCTTTGGTGGCTACACCTTC
CASSPGGRVFGGYTF
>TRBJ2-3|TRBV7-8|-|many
TGTGCCAGCAGCTTCTCTCCCACAGATACGCAGTATTTT
CASSFSPTDTQYF
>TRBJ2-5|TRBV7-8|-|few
TGTGCCAGCAGCTCCTCCCTCCTTCGGTACTTC
CASSSSLLRYF
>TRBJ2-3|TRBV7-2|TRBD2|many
TGTGCCAGCAGCATGGGACTAGCGGGAGGGCCGGGTGATACGCAGTATTTT
CASSMGLAGGPGDTQYF
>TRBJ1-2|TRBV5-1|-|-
TGCGCCAGCAGCCCGTGGTTGGAGGGGTATGGCTACACCTTC
CASSPWLEGYGYTF
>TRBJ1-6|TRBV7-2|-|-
TGTGCCAGCAGCATAGGGGAACTAAGGAGCTTT
CASSIGELRSF
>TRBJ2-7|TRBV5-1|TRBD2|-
TGCGCCAGCAGCCTGCGGGAGACCGGCTCCTACGAGCAGTACTTC
CASSLRETGSYEQYF
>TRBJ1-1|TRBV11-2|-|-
TGTGCCAGCAGCTTAGATCGGTACAGAGGAGCTTTCTTT
CASSLDRYRGAFF
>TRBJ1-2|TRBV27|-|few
TGTGCCAGCAGTGAGGGGCGAAACTATGGCTACACCTTC
CASSEGRNYGYTF
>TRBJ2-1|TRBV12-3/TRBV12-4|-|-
TGTGCCAGCAGTTACCCGACAGGTTACAATGAGCAGTTCTTC
CASSYPTGYNEQFF